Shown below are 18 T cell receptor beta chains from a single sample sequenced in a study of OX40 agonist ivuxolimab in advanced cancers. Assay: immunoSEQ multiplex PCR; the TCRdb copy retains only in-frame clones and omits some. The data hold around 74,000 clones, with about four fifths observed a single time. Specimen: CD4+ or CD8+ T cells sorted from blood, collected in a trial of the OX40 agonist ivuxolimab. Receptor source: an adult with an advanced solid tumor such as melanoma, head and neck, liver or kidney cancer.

The CDR3 loop reads CASNTPGSDTQYF. As DNA, the CDR3 is TGTGCCAGCAATACGCCAGGGTCAGATACGCAGTATTTT. The chain couples TRBV28 to TRBJ2-3, with D possibly matching TRBD1 (5 bases). Trimming removed 7 bases from V and 4 bases from J, with 12 bases in between. CDR3 length: 13 residues. Germline CDR1 MDHEN, CDR2 SYDVKM.

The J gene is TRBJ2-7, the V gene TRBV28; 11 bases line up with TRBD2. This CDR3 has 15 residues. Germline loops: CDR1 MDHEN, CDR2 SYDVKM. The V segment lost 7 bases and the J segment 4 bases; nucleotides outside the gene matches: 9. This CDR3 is CASIPGGTSGYEQYF. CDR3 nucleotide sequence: TGTGCCAGCATTCCCGGAGGGACTAGCGGTTACGAGCAGTACTTC.

CDR3 in DNA: TGTGCCAGCAGCGTAGGAGTCGGACCTGGAAACACCATATATTTT. This encodes CASSVGVGPGNTIYF. The chain employs TRBV9 and TRBJ1-3; no clear D. The CDR3 runs 15 residues. V was clipped by 0 bases and J by 2 bases, with 9 bases between them. The germline gives CDR1 SGDLS, CDR2 YYNGEE.

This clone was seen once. CDR3 residues: CASLTSIGQGFTEAFF. CDR3 bases: TGTGCCAGTTTGACATCCATTGGGCAGGGTTTTACTGAAGCTTTCTTT. The V call is TRBV19, the J call TRBJ1-1; TRBD1 is a possible D gene (5 bases). V lost 8 bases and J 5 bases, leaving 24 bases between the germline ends. The CDR3 length is 16 residues. Germline loops: CDR1 LNHDA, CDR2 SQIVND (reference sequence).

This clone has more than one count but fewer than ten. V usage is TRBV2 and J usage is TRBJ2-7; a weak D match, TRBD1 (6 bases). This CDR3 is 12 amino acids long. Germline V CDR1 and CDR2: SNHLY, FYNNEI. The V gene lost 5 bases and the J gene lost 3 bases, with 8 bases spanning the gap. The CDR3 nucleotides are TGTGCCAGCAGTCCGACAGGCTACGAGCAGTACTTC. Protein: CASSPTGYEQYF. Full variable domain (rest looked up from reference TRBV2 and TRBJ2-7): EPEVTQTPSHQVTQMGQEVILRCVPISNHLYFYWYRQILGQKVEFLVSFYNNEISEKSEIFDDQFSVERPDGSNFTLKIRSTKLEDSAMYFCASSPTGYEQYFGPGTRLTVT.

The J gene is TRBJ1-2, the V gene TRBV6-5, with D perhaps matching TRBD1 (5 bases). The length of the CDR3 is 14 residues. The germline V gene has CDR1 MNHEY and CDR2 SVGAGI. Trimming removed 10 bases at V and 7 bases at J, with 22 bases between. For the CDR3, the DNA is TGTGCCACCACGGGGACGGGCGGGACCTCTGGCTACACCTTC. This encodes CATTGTGGTSGYTF.

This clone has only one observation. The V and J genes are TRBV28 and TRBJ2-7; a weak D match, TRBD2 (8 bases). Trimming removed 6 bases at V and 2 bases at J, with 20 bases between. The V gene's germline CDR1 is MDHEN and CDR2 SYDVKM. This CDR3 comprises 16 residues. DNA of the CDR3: TGTGCCAGCAGCCTCCCGGGAGGGGGCGCACCCTACGAGCAGTACTTC. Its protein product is CASSLPGGGAPYEQYF.

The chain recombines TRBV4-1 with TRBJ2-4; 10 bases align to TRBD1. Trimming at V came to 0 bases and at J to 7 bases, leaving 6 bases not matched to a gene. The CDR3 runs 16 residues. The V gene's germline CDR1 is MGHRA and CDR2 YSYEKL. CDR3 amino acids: CASSQDRGQGWNIQYF. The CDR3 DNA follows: TGCGCCAGCAGCCAAGATCGGGGACAGGGGTGGAACATTCAGTACTTC.

CDR3 loop: CAGGRREQYF. The CDR3 DNA reads TGTGCCGGCGGGCGGAGGGAGCAGTACTTC. This rearrangement joins TRBV6-5 to TRBJ2-7; D may be TRBD2 (5 bases). With 11 bases removed from V and 7 bases from J, the gap between germline ends came to 12 bases. Germline values: CDR1 MNHEY, CDR2 SVGAGI. CDR3 length: 10 amino acids.

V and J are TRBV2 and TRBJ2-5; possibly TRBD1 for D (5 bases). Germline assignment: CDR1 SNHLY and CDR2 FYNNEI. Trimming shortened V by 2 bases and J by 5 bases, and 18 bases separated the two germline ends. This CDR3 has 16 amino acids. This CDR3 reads CASSERGLTVRETQYF. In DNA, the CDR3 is TGTGCCAGCAGTGAAAGGGGTCTAACCGTTCGGGAGACCCAGTACTTC.

The CDR3 reads CASKEEGANYEKLFF. The CDR3 nucleotides read TGCGCCAGCAAGGAGGAGGGGGCGAACTATGAAAAACTGTTTTTT. The V gene is TRBV5-1, the J gene TRBJ1-4; TRBD1 matches 7 bases. Trimming cost V 6 bases and J 6 bases; bases outside gene matches: 11. Germline CDR1 is SGHRS and CDR2 is YFSETQ. This CDR3 is built from 15 residues.

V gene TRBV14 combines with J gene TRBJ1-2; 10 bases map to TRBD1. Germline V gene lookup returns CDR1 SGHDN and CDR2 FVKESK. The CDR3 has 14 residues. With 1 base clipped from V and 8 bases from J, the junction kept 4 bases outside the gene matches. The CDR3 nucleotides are TGTGCCAGCAGCCAAGTAGGACAGGGGGGAGGCTACACCTTC. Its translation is CASSQVGQGGGYTF.

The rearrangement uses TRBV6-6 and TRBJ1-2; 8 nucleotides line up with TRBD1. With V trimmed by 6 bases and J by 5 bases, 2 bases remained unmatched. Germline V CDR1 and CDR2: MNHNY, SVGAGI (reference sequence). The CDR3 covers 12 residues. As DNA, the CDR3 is TGTGCCAGCAGCCAGGGGGCGTATGGCTACACCTTC. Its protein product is CASSQGAYGYTF.

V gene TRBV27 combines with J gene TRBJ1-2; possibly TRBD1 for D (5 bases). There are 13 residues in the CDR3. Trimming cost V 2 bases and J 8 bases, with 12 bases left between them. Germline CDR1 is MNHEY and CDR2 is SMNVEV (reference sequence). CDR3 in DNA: TGTGCCAGCAGTTTAAGTCAGGGAGAAGGCTACACCTTC. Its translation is CASSLSQGEGYTF.

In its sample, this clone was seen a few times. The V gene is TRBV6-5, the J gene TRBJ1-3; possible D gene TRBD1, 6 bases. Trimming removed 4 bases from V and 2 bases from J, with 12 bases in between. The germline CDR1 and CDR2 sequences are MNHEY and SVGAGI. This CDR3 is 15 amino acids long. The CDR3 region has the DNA TGTGCCAGCAGTTGGGGGACATACCCTGGAAACACCATATATTTT. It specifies CASSWGTYPGNTIYF.

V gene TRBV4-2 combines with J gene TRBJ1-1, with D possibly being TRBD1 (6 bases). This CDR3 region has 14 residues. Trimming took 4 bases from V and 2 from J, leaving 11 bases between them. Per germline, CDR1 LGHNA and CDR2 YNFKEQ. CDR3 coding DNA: TGTGCCAGCAGCCGACAGGAGATTAACACTGAAGCTTTCTTT. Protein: CASSRQEINTEAFF.

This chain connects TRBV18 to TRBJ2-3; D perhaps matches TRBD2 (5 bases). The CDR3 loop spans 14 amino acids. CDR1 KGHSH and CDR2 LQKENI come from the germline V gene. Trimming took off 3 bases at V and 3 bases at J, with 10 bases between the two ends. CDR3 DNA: TGTGCCAGCTCACCCCCGGGATTGACAGATACGCAGTATTTT. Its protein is CASSPPGLTDTQYF.

The CDR3 sequence is CASSYSSGGGQPQHF. The CDR3 region has the DNA TGTGCCAGCAGTTACTCATCCGGGGGAGGCCAGCCCCAGCATTTT. The rearrangement uses TRBV6-5 and TRBJ1-5; D is possibly TRBD1 (5 bases). Germline lookup yields CDR1 MNHEY and CDR2 SVGAGI. There are 15 residues in the CDR3. V was pared by 0 bases and J by 7 bases, with 13 bases between.